These 7 T cell receptor beta chains were sequenced from one sample in a study of T cell repertoires in cytomegalovirus infection. TCRdb processed the reads anew with MiXCR; each CDR3 protein has one entry. This sample has 500,000 or so distinct CDR3 sequences, with approximately 15% found just once. The sample comprised CD8+ T cells from PBMCs. The receptors originated from a human donor in good health (CMV status not recorded). Some clones in this sample may be carry-over from other donors' samples.

The chain joins TRBV2 to TRBJ2-1; TRBD2 matches 13 bases. From germline, CDR1 is SNHLY and CDR2 FYNNEI. J was trimmed by 6 bases and V by 4 bases; bases with no gene match: 3. The CDR3 is 15 residues long. The CDR3 DNA reads TGTGCCAGCAGTGGGGGACTAGCGGGGCTCAATGAGCAGTTCTTC. It yields the protein CASSGGLAGLNEQFF.

This clonotype was seen at least ten times. The chain couples TRBV12-3 or TRBV12-4 to TRBJ2-3; 9 bases are shared with TRBD2. V dropped 6 bases and J dropped 4; count of bases not matched to a gene: 8. This CDR3 is 15 amino acids long. The CDR3 reads CASSPTAGGSDTQYF. The CDR3 DNA reads TGTGCCAGCAGCCCCACTGCGGGAGGGTCAGATACGCAGTATTTT.

The chain couples TRBV5-4 to TRBJ2-7, with D tentatively TRBD2 (5 bases). This CDR3 has 14 amino acids. V shed 3 bases and J shed 0 bases, with 10 bases lying between them. Germline V gives CDR1 SGHNT, CDR2 YYREEE (reference sequence). The CDR3 nucleotides are TGTGCCAGCAGCTCGACTACTTCCTCCTACGAGCAGTACTTC. Encoded protein: CASSSTTSSYEQYF. The full variable domain, with the rest looked up from reference TRBV5-4 and TRBJ2-7, is ETGVTQSPTHLIKTRGQQVTLRCSSQSGHNTVSWYQQALGQGPQFIFQYYREEENGRGNFPPRFSGLQFPNYSSELNVNALELDDSALYLCASSSTTSSYEQYFGPGTRLTVT.

This clonotype was observed a handful of times. The rearrangement links TRBV10-3 to TRBJ2-1; D is uncertain. Germline loops: CDR1 ENHRY, CDR2 SYGVKD. The length of the CDR3 is 13 residues. V was shortened by 4 bases and J by 8 bases, with 12 bases between the two germline ends. The CDR3 loop reads CAISGGVGDEQFF. The CDR3 nucleotides are TGTGCCATCAGTGGTGGTGTGGGCGATGAGCAGTTCTTC.

This clonotype was picked up a small number of times. The V gene is TRBV5-6, the J gene TRBJ2-7, with no clear D. The CDR3 has 15 residues. V was pared by 2 bases and J by 0 bases, with 12 bases between. Germline assignment: CDR1 SGHDT and CDR2 YYEEEE. CDR3 sequence (DNA): TGTGCCAGCAGCTTCATGATTTTAAGCTCCTACGAGCAGTACTTC. Amino acid sequence: CASSFMILSSYEQYF.

This clonotype was found many times. The J gene is TRBJ1-5, the V gene TRBV6-1; no clear D. Germline V gene data show CDR1 as MNHNS and CDR2 as SASEGT. The CDR3 loop spans 14 amino acids. V was clipped by 5 bases and J by 0 bases, with 8 bases between them. CDR3 residues: CASSLRNSNQPQHF. DNA for the CDR3: TGTGCCAGCAGTCTGAGAAATAGCAATCAGCCCCAGCATTTT.

This clonotype was detected ten times or more. V usage is TRBV6-5 and J usage is TRBJ2-7; 7 nucleotides line up with TRBD1. CDR3 length: 18 residues. V gave up 5 bases and J gave up 4 bases; unmatched junction bases: 20. Germline lookup yields CDR1 MNHEY and CDR2 SVGAGI. The CDR3 loop reads CASSDFPTPDRPYYEQYF. The CDR3 DNA follows: TGTGCCAGCAGTGACTTTCCCACACCGGACAGGCCTTATTACGAGCAGTACTTC.